This note documents a single T cell receptor (beta chain) sequence. This record belongs to a study of blood T cell repertoires in COVID-19. Seattle patients were enrolled while actively infected and followed longitudinally. From germline, CDR1 is LNHNV and CDR2 YYDKDF (reference sequence). CDR3 size: 16 residues. The ends lost 1 base at V and 9 bases at J; junction bases unmatched: 11. As handled by the study authors: Reference gene primer amplification gave estimated nucleated cell counts. Only in-frame clones appear in the TCRdb table, and some are missing; sequencing was by immunoSEQ multiplex PCR. Clone size and the V and J calls come from that table; the DNA yielded D and trimming. The sample lists approximately 240,000 clones, 75% to 85% occurring once.

The sequencing input was peripheral blood. This sequence originates from a woman in her 30s with COVID-19, enrolled during active disease. The rearrangement links TRBV15 to TRBJ2-1; 8 nucleotides line up with TRBD1. The CDR3, as DNA: TGTGCCACCAGCAGAGGATCAGGACAGGGCTCCGCTGAGCAGTTCTTC. Its protein product is CATSRGSGQGSAEQFF.